This entry lists 19 T cell receptor beta chains sequenced from one sample in a study of T cells in Graves' hyperthyroidism and ophthalmopathy. It was RNA transcripts that yielded the amplified TCR beta CDR3 regions. A set of HTBI primers served as the primers for a first-round RT-PCR of the TCR CDR3. TCRdb processed the multiplex PCR reads anew with MiXCR; each CDR3 protein has one entry. Among approximately 400,000 distinct CDR3 sequences listed, approximately 14% were seen once. The sample consisted of blood. The receptor source for this set is a young woman with Graves' hyperthyroidism.

Of note for this clonotype: An end of the junction differs from the germline gene, which may be a read error. The chain links TRBV13 to TRBJ2-4, with D maybe TRBD1 (6 bases). CDR1 is PRHDT, CDR2 FYEKMQ, per germline (reference sequence). CDR3 length equals 14 residues. The CDR3 DNA sequence: TGTGCCAGCAGCCCCCGGACAGCCCAAAACATTCAGTACTTC. This gives the protein CASSPRTAQNIQYF.

This clonotype was counted many times. The chain carries TRBV20-1 and TRBJ2-1; D ambiguous. This CDR3 is built from 17 residues. Germline CDR1 reads DFQATT; CDR2 reads SNEGSKA (reference sequence). V was trimmed by 1 base and J by 4 bases, leaving 20 bases between them. The chain's CDR3 is CSARGKGRRAPYNEQFF. The CDR3 nucleotides read TGCAGTGCTAGAGGAAAAGGACGGCGAGCCCCATACAATGAGCAGTTCTTC.

This chain connects TRBV9 to TRBJ2-5; TRBD2 aligns across 8 bases. Trimming removed 4 bases from V and 1 base from J; junction bases left unmatched: 9. The CDR3 is made up of 16 amino acids. CDR1 SGDLS and CDR2 YYNGEE come from the germline V gene. The CDR3 spells CASSMGGRGVQETQYF. The CDR3, as DNA: TGTGCCAGCAGCATGGGGGGGCGGGGGGTCCAAGAGACCCAGTACTTC.

This clonotype has ten or more counts. The chain recombines TRBV20-1 with TRBJ2-7; D is unresolved. CDR1 and CDR2 from the germline V gene are DFQATT and SNEGSKA (reference sequence). V was cut by 1 base and J by 1 base, with 14 bases left in between. The CDR3 runs to 15 residues. This chain's CDR3 is CSARGLDQVSYEQYF. The CDR3 DNA reads TGCAGTGCTAGAGGTCTTGACCAGGTTTCCTACGAGCAGTACTTC.

In the case of this clonotype: One end of the junction does not line up with germline, which may come from a read error. The rearrangement uses TRBV7-9 and TRBJ1-4, with D hard to call. The CDR3 spans 11 residues. Germline lookup yields CDR1 SEHNR and CDR2 FQNEAQ (reference sequence). CDR3 residues: CALLWGEELFF. DNA for the CDR3: TGTGCCTTACTATGGGGTGAAGAACTGTTTTTT.

Remarks on this clonotype: A read error may produce the germline difference seen at one junction end. The gene calls are TRBV6-2 or TRBV6-3 and TRBJ1-3; D is unclear. From germline, CDR1 is MNHEY and CDR2 SVGEGT. This CDR3 contains 12 residues. The chain's CDR3 is CASKGPGNTLYF. CDR3 bases: TGTGCCAGCAAAGGGCCGGGAAACACCTTATATTTT.

V and J are TRBV5-1 and TRBJ2-1; weak D call: TRBD1 (6 bases). The germline V and J ends were trimmed by 4 bases and 2 bases, with 16 bases remaining between them. Per germline, CDR1 SGHRS and CDR2 YFSETQ. The CDR3 totals 16 residues. The CDR3 region is CASSHRADKAYNEQFF. In DNA form, the CDR3 reads TGCGCCAGCAGCCACAGGGCTGATAAGGCCTACAATGAGCAGTTCTTC. Full variable domain (outside the CDR3, taken from reference TRBV5-1 and TRBJ2-1): KAGVTQTPRYLIKTRGQQVTLSCSPISGHRSVSWYQQTPGQGLQFLFEYFSETQRNKGNFPGRFSGRQFSNSRSEMNVSTLELGDSALYLCASSHRADKAYNEQFFGPGTRLTVL.

At least ten counts were recorded for this clonotype. This chain uses TRBV2 with TRBJ2-5, with D perhaps being TRBD1 or TRBD2 (5 bases each). Germline CDR1 and CDR2: SNHLY and FYNNEI. CDR3 size: 12 residues. The V gene lost 8 bases and the J gene lost 3 bases, with 10 bases spanning the gap. The CDR3 DNA reads TGTGCCAGCGGGGGAGAAAAAGAGACCCAGTACTTC. Translating gives CASGGEKETQYF. The variable domain in full, with the rest retrieved from reference TRBV2 and TRBJ2-5, is EPEVTQTPSHQVTQMGQEVILRCVPISNHLYFYWYRQILGQKVEFLVSFYNNEISEKSEIFDDQFSVERPDGSNFTLKIRSTKLEDSAMYFCASGGEKETQYFGPGTRLLVL.

This clonotype was seen repeatedly, ten times or more. V is TRBV29-1 and J is TRBJ2-7; 7 bases fit TRBD1. There are 14 residues in the CDR3. V was pared by 4 bases and J by 4 bases, with 10 bases of the junction left unmatched. Germline V gene sequence: CDR1 SQVTM, CDR2 ANQGSEA. CDR3 DNA sequence: TGCAGCGTTGTGTTAGGGGGCGGCAGGTACGAGCAGTACTTC. It yields the protein CSVVLGGGRYEQYF.

The V call is TRBV30, the J call TRBJ1-4; D is uncertain. From germline, CDR1 is GTSNPN and CDR2 SVGIG (reference sequence). The length of the CDR3 is 12 residues. Trimming removed 1 base from V and 10 bases from J, with 10 bases in between. DNA for the CDR3: TGTGCCTGGAGTGCCGGGTCAGGAAAACTGTTTTTT. As protein: CAWSAGSGKLFF.

This clonotype was seen repeatedly, ten times or more. The V and J genes are TRBV7-3 and TRBJ1-1; D is unresolved. The germline gives CDR1 SGHTA, CDR2 FQGTGA. With 0 bases removed from V and 2 bases from J, the gap between germline ends came to 13 bases. The CDR3 is 16 amino acids. Here the CDR3 reads CASSLTAVGVNTEAFF. The CDR3 nucleotides read TGTGCCAGCAGCTTAACTGCAGTGGGAGTTAACACTGAAGCTTTCTTT.

This clonotype was counted at least ten times. The chain has TRBV2 and TRBJ2-3, with D possibly TRBD1 on 6 matching bases. V was shortened by 6 bases and J by 0 bases, with 10 bases between the two germline ends. Looked up from germline, CDR1 is SNHLY and CDR2 is FYNNEI. There are 14 residues in the CDR3. The CDR3 reads CASRYRDSTDTQYF. CDR3 bases: TGTGCCAGCAGGTACAGGGACAGCACAGATACGCAGTATTTT.

The chain combines TRBV11-2 with TRBJ2-7; 9 bases align to TRBD1. The trim removed 6 bases at V and 3 bases at J, leaving 12 bases unmatched. Germline CDR1 reads SGHAT; CDR2 reads FQNNGV. The CDR3 sequence is 16 residues long. CDR3 protein: CASSLTLGTGSYEQYF. CDR3 coding DNA: TGTGCCAGCAGTTTAACCCTCGGGACAGGGAGCTACGAGCAGTACTTC.

This clonotype came up many times. The chain joins TRBV10-3 to TRBJ1-2; the D is unclear. CDR3 length equals 15 residues. Germline CDR1 is ENHRY and CDR2 is SYGVKD. V dropped 3 bases and J dropped 1 base, with 12 bases sitting between them. CDR3 region: CAISDLSGHNYGYTF. The CDR3 nucleotides read TGTGCCATCAGTGATCTTTCAGGCCATAACTATGGCTACACCTTC.

The sample holds many counts of this clonotype. The V and J genes are TRBV6-5 and TRBJ2-7; 13 positions agree with TRBD2. Trimming removed 5 bases from V and 9 bases from J; junction bases left unmatched: 7. CDR1 is MNHEY, CDR2 SVGAGI, per germline. This CDR3 region has 14 residues. CDR3 coding DNA: TGTGCCAGCAGTACCGGGACTAGCGGGATGGGGCAGTACTTC. Protein sequence: CASSTGTSGMGQYF.

This clonotype was observed at least ten times. The gene calls are TRBV13 and TRBJ2-3, with a weak D call TRBD1 (6 bases). Germline V CDR1 and CDR2: PRHDT, FYEKMQ (reference sequence). The CDR3 totals 15 residues. Trimming cost V 2 bases and J 2 bases, with 11 bases left between them. CDR3 residues: CASSLKRTATDTQYF. CDR3 in DNA: TGTGCCAGCAGCTTAAAGCGGACAGCCACAGATACGCAGTATTTT.

Many counts were recorded for this clonotype. The chain joins TRBV28 to TRBJ1-2, with 8 nucleotides matching TRBD1. Trimming cost V 3 bases and J 4 bases; bases outside gene matches: 4. The CDR3 loop spans 14 amino acids. CDR1 is MDHEN and CDR2 is SYDVKM in the germline V gene. The CDR3 loop reads CASSLAQGAYGYTF. The CDR3 nucleotides read TGTGCCAGCAGTTTGGCCCAGGGGGCCTATGGCTACACCTTC.

This clonotype was detected ten times or more. V gene TRBV12-3 or TRBV12-4 combines with J gene TRBJ1-1, with D uncertain. This CDR3 is 13 amino acids long. Trimming pared 7 bases from V and 5 bases from J, leaving 14 bases between. The DNA of the CDR3 is TGTGCCAGCACCCAAAAGTGGAGGACTGAAGCTTTCTTT. Translation gives CASTQKWRTEAFF.

A few counts support this clonotype. It may be a read error: a sequence one base away is much more abundant. The chain carries TRBV27 and TRBJ1-5; TRBD1 matches 7 bases. The CDR3 covers 15 residues. The V and J ends lost 5 bases and 4 bases, in that order; junction bases with no gene match: 8. The germline CDR1 and CDR2 sequences are MNHEY and SMNVEV (reference sequence). The CDR3 DNA reads TGTGCCAGCAGTACCGTCAGGGGGGAGAATCAGCCCCAGCATTTT. As protein: CASSTVRGENQPQHF.